A selection of T cell receptor beta chains follows, all from one sample in a study of blood T cell repertoires in COVID-19. Assay used: immunoSEQ multiplex PCR; TCRdb lists only in-frame clones, some missing. The sample has 45,000 or so clones, under 85% seen once. Sequencing was done on a sample of peripheral blood. These receptor sequences come from a human donor in a cohort sampled during active COVID-19. CDR3s include the opening cysteine and the closing phenylalanine or tryptophan. The order of the fields is CDR3 length, V gene, J gene, clone size, D gene, CDR3 protein, CDR3 DNA. A D gene is named only where the DNA matches it firmly. Clone size is stated in some rows and not others, as once, few, many or a class when expanded.

14,TRBV7-3,TRBJ1-1,NA,TRBD1,CASSSRGTGTEAFF,TGTGCCAGCAGCTCAAGGGGGACAGGCACTGAAGCTTTCTTT
15,TRBV7-6,TRBJ2-2,NA,TRBD2,CASSLVAGGAGELFF,TGTGCCAGCAGCTTAGTCGCGGGAGGTGCCGGGGAGCTGTTTTTT
14,TRBV3-1/TRBV3-2,TRBJ2-1,NA,NA,CASRGLGRGDEQFF,TGTGCCAGCAGGGGACTTGGTAGGGGTGATGAGCAGTTCTTC
14,TRBV11-2,TRBJ2-1,NA,NA,CASSSTRWDNEQFF,TGTGCCAGCAGCTCTACTAGATGGGACAATGAGCAGTTCTTC
15,TRBV10-1,TRBJ1-2,NA,NA,CATRLWGGVSDGYTF,TGCGCCACCAGGTTGTGGGGGGGCGTTTCGGATGGCTACACCTTC
14,TRBV4-1,TRBJ2-7,NA,TRBD1,CASSHYGQGYEQYF,TGCGCCAGCAGCCACTATGGACAGGGCTACGAGCAGTACTTC
13,TRBV10-3,TRBJ1-2,NA,TRBD1,CAISGDRVRGYTF,TGTGCCATCAGTGGGGACAGGGTCCGTGGCTACACCTTC
15,TRBV6-5,TRBJ2-5,once,TRBD1,CASSYGTGSGETQYF,TGTGCCAGCAGTTATGGGACAGGGTCCGGAGAGACCCAGTACTTC
16,TRBV27,TRBJ1-2,few,NA,CASSLSIWGPNYGYTF,TGTGCCAGCAGTTTATCGATTTGGGGGCCAAACTATGGCTACACCTTC
15,TRBV5-1,TRBJ2-7,NA,TRBD1,CASRPGQKTSYEQYF,TGCGCCAGCAGGCCGGGACAGAAAACCTCCTACGAGCAGTACTTC
16,TRBV19,TRBJ2-1,NA,TRBD2,CASSTGLAGGVGEQFF,TGTGCCAGTAGTACGGGACTAGCGGGAGGAGTCGGTGAGCAGTTCTTC
19,TRBV14,TRBJ2-1,NA,TRBD2,CASSQDKGGLAGGSNEQFF,TGTGCCAGCAGCCAAGATAAGGGCGGCCTAGCGGGAGGTTCAAATGAGCAGTTCTTC
13,TRBV27,TRBJ2-7,NA,NA,CASSWSPAYEQYF,TGTGCCTCTTCCTGGAGTCCCGCCTACGAGCAGTACTTC
16,TRBV7-3,TRBJ2-7,NA,TRBD1,CASSLTPGTGGDEQYF,TGTGCCAGCAGCTTAACTCCCGGGACAGGGGGAGACGAGCAGTACTTC
15,TRBV6-5,TRBJ2-7,NA,TRBD2,CASSRLAGISYEQYF,TGTGCCAGCAGTCGACTAGCGGGAATCTCCTACGAGCAGTACTTC
15,TRBV19,TRBJ2-1,few,TRBD2,CASRGDLAGDNEQFF,TGTGCCAGTAGAGGCGATCTAGCGGGAGACAATGAGCAGTTCTTC
15,TRBV27,TRBJ1-6,NA,TRBD1,CASSPAGQGTSPLHF,TGTGCCAGCAGTCCGGCAGGACAGGGTACATCACCCCTCCACTTT
15,TRBV18,TRBJ2-7,NA,TRBD1,CASSNDRGRSYEQYF,TGTGCCAGCTCTAATGACAGGGGTCGTTCCTACGAGCAGTACTTC
13,TRBV7-3,TRBJ1-1,NA,NA,CASSLRMNTEAFF,TGTGCCAGCAGCTTACGTATGAACACTGAAGCTTTCTTT
17,TRBV18,TRBJ1-1,NA,NA,CASSPMKTGRLNTEAFF,TGTGCCAGCTCACCAATGAAGACAGGCCGACTGAACACTGAAGCTTTCTTT
18,TRBV6-2/TRBV6-3,TRBJ2-1,NA,TRBD2,CASSYLSVGGRANNEQFF,TGTGCCAGCAGTTACTTATCTGTGGGCGGGAGGGCCAACAATGAGCAGTTCTTC
17,TRBV7-3,TRBJ2-1,NA,NA,CASSSGSGRGGYNEQFF,TGTGCCAGCAGCTCTGGAAGTGGAAGGGGGGGCTACAATGAGCAGTTCTTC
16,TRBV27,TRBJ1-5,once,TRBD1,CASSQGWQGAGQPQHF,TGTGCCAGCAGCCAAGGGTGGCAGGGGGCAGGTCAGCCCCAGCATTTT